These T cell receptor beta chains were read from a single sample in a study of response to subunit inactivated influenza vaccine. Using its own MiXCR run on the RT-PCR reads, TCRdb lists one record per CDR3 protein. The table includes about 570,000 distinct CDR3 sequences, 12% detected once. The sequenced sample was PBMCs from blood, obtained on the day of vaccination. All receptors come from a man aged 50 or older who received an inactivated influenza vaccine. The CDR3 runs from the conserved cysteine through the conserved F or W. Each record gives: J gene, V gene, clone size, D gene, CDR3 protein, CDR3 DNA. A D gene is named only where the DNA matches it firmly. Not all rows give a size; the values are once, few, many and, for expanded clones, a class.

J: TRBJ2-7
V: TRBV21-1
size: few
D: .
CDR3: CASSAPGQAPF
DNA: TGTGCCAGCAGCGCTCCGGGACAGGCCCCCTTC

J: TRBJ2-3
V: TRBV6-5
size: .
D: TRBD2
CDR3: CASSYGAGVGDTQYF
DNA: TGTGCCAGCAGTTACGGGGCGGGAGTCGGAGATACGCAGTATTTT

J: TRBJ1-5
V: TRBV6-5
size: few
D: .
CDR3: CASSYQGVNQPQHF
DNA: TGTGCCAGCAGTTACCAGGGAGTTAATCAGCCCCAGCATTTT

J: TRBJ2-1
V: TRBV5-1
size: .
D: .
CDR3: CASSLARERYNEQFF
DNA: TGCGCCAGCAGCTTGGCCCGGGAGCGGTACAATGAGCAGTTCTTC

J: TRBJ2-4
V: TRBV3-1
size: many
D: TRBD2
CDR3: CASSPTGLVYGIQYF
DNA: TGTGCCAGCAGCCCCACGGGACTAGTTTATGGCATTCAGTACTTC

J: TRBJ1-4
V: TRBV5-1
size: many
D: .
CDR3: CASSLGRINEKLFF
DNA: TGCGCCAGCAGCTTGGGGCGGATTAATGAAAAACTGTTTTTT

J: TRBJ2-1
V: TRBV6-2/TRBV6-3
size: few
D: TRBD1
CDR3: CASLQGATGEQFF
DNA: TGTGCCAGCCTACAGGGGGCCACCGGTGAGCAGTTCTTC

J: TRBJ2-1
V: TRBV5-1
size: few
D: TRBD2
CDR3: CASKLASEQFF
DNA: TGCGCCAGCAAACTAGCGTCTGAGCAGTTCTTC

J: TRBJ2-2
V: TRBV6-1
size: few
D: TRBD2
CDR3: CASSRAGLLAGANTGELFF
DNA: TGTGCCAGCTCTCGAGCAGGGTTGCTAGCGGGAGCAAACACCGGGGAGCTGTTTTTT

J: TRBJ2-5
V: TRBV7-9
size: few
D: TRBD2
CDR3: CASSLPGGTRETQYF
DNA: TGTGCCAGCAGCTTGCCGGGGGGGACCCGGGAGACCCAGTACTTC

J: TRBJ1-5
V: TRBV12-3/TRBV12-4
size: .
D: .
CDR3: CASGPANQPQHF
DNA: TGTGCCAGCGGGCCGGCCAATCAGCCCCAGCATTTT

J: TRBJ2-1
V: TRBV7-9
size: .
D: TRBD2
CDR3: CASSLQREAPYNEQFF
DNA: TGTGCCAGCAGTCTACAACGGGAGGCCCCTTACAATGAGCAGTTCTTC

J: TRBJ1-2
V: TRBV20-1
size: .
D: .
CDR3: CSASRPDGHYGYTF
DNA: TGCAGTGCCTCACGCCCCGACGGCCACTATGGCTACACCTTC

J: TRBJ2-1
V: TRBV27
size: few
D: TRBD2
CDR3: CASSLLGPTSGRSYNEQFF
DNA: TGTGCCAGCAGTTTACTGGGGCCGACTAGCGGGCGCTCCTACAATGAGCAGTTCTTC

J: TRBJ2-3
V: TRBV27
size: .
D: TRBD2
CDR3: CASSPQGGSYTDTQYF
DNA: TGTGCCAGCAGTCCCCAGGGCGGGAGCTACACAGATACGCAGTATTTT

J: TRBJ1-5
V: TRBV27
size: .
D: .
CDR3: CASSLNRVQPQHF
DNA: TGTGCCAGCAGTTTAAACAGGGTACAGCCCCAGCATTTT

J: TRBJ1-4
V: TRBV6-5
size: .
D: .
CDR3: CASSYSAGTVREKLFF
DNA: TGTGCCAGCAGTTACTCGGCTGGCACCGTGAGGGAAAAACTGTTTTTT

J: TRBJ1-5
V: TRBV12-3/TRBV12-4
size: few
D: .
CDR3: CASSLMTGAQPQHF
DNA: TGTGCCAGCAGTTTAATGACAGGTGCTCAGCCCCAGCATTTT

J: TRBJ2-7
V: TRBV20-1
size: few
D: TRBD2
CDR3: CSARDLYSGLASYEQYF
DNA: TGCAGTGCTAGAGATCTCTATAGTGGACTAGCTTCCTACGAGCAGTACTTC

J: TRBJ2-3
V: TRBV14
size: .
D: .
CDR3: CASSQEALDTDTQYF
DNA: TGTGCCAGCAGCCAAGAGGCTCTAGACACAGATACGCAGTATTTT

J: TRBJ2-3
V: TRBV5-6
size: few
D: .
CDR3: CASSFRLSRDTDTQYF
DNA: TGTGCCAGCAGCTTTCGGTTATCCAGGGACACAGATACGCAGTATTTT

J: TRBJ2-3
V: TRBV13
size: .
D: TRBD2
CDR3: CASSLGLRTRLDTQYF
DNA: TGTGCCAGCAGCTTAGGCCTAAGGACTAGGCTAGATACGCAGTATTTT

J: TRBJ1-4
V: TRBV5-1
size: many
D: .
CDR3: CASSPGRIGEKLFF
DNA: TGCGCCAGCAGCCCCGGACGGATTGGGGAAAAACTGTTTTTT

J: TRBJ2-2
V: TRBV27
size: many
D: .
CDR3: CASSPHGTGELFF
DNA: TGTGCCAGCAGCCCTCATGGGACCGGGGAGCTGTTTTTT

J: TRBJ2-5
V: TRBV30
size: .
D: .
CDR3: CAWSVGPQETQYF
DNA: TGTGCCTGGAGTGTGGGACCCCAAGAGACCCAGTACTTC

J: TRBJ2-7
V: TRBV5-1
size: few
D: .
CDR3: CASSLVQERYEQYF
DNA: TGCGCCAGCAGCTTGGTTCAGGAACGCTACGAGCAGTACTTC